These 24 T cell receptor beta chains came from one sample sequenced in a study of STAT5B mutations in CD4+ large granular lymphocyte leukemia. The protocol was immunoSEQ multiplex PCR, while the TCRdb copy is restricted to in-frame clones and leaves out a portion. The sample contains tens of thousands of clones, 70% to 90% of which appear only once. The material sequenced was CD4+ T cells from blood buffy coats. These receptors all come from a human donor in good health.

This clone has a single count. This chain links TRBV4-3 with TRBJ2-7; 11 nucleotides align to TRBD1. The ends lost 4 bases at V and 3 bases at J; junction bases unmatched: 8. This CDR3 has 16 residues. Germline V gene data show CDR1 as LGHNA and CDR2 as YSLEER. The CDR3: CASSPTSGTGGYEQYF. In DNA, the CDR3 is TGCGCCAGCAGCCCTACTTCGGGGACAGGGGGCTACGAGCAGTACTTC.

V and J are TRBV7-9 and TRBJ2-1; D gene uncertain. The CDR3 consists of 15 residues. Germline V gene sequence: CDR1 SEHNR, CDR2 FQNEAQ (reference sequence). Trimming shortened V by 4 bases and J by 9 bases, and 19 bases separated the two germline ends. CDR3 amino acids: CASSYRVATIAEQFF. As DNA, the CDR3 is TGTGCCAGCAGCTACCGTGTGGCGACGATCGCTGAGCAGTTCTTC.

The chain combines TRBV11-2 with TRBJ1-4; D is undetermined. The CDR3 runs 14 residues. Trimming cost V 4 bases and J 0 bases, with 6 bases left between them. The germline gives CDR1 SGHAT, CDR2 FQNNGV. CDR3 in amino acids: CASSWRSTNEKLFF. CDR3 nucleotides: TGTGCCAGCAGCTGGCGATCAACTAATGAAAAACTGTTTTTT.

The CDR3 region has the DNA TGTGCCAGCAGTTTATGGGGGGGTAGGGACGAGCAGTACTTC. It translates to CASSLWGGRDEQYF. This chain uses TRBV27 with TRBJ2-7, with 7 positions matching TRBD2. The CDR3 loop spans 14 amino acids. Germline values: CDR1 MNHEY, CDR2 SMNVEV (reference sequence). Trimming at V came to 1 base and at J to 5 bases, leaving 5 bases not matched to a gene.

This chain connects TRBV28 to TRBJ1-2; TRBD1 matches at 9 bases. J gave up 2 bases and V 7 bases, and 8 bases lay outside the gene matches. CDR1 and CDR2 from the germline V gene are MDHEN and SYDVKM. The CDR3 runs to 15 residues. CDR3: CASTLRDRGNYGYTF. The CDR3 DNA is TGTGCCAGCACCCTCCGAGACAGGGGGAACTATGGCTACACCTTC.

This chain links TRBV11-2 with TRBJ1-2; D perhaps matches TRBD1 (5 bases). Trimming removed 5 bases at V and 4 bases at J, with 14 bases between. This CDR3 contains 14 residues. CDR1 SGHAT and CDR2 FQNNGV come from the germline V gene. CDR3 amino acids: CASSRSGNVYGYTF. The CDR3 DNA reads as TGTGCCAGCAGCCGTTCAGGGAATGTCTATGGCTACACCTTC. Full variable domain (missing parts from reference TRBV11-2 and TRBJ1-2): EAGVAQSPRYKIIEKRQSVAFWCNPISGHATLYWYQQILGQGPKLLIQFQNNGVVDDSQLPKDRFSAERLKGVDSTLKIQPAKLEDSAVYLCASSRSGNVYGYTFGSGTRLTVV.

The J gene is TRBJ2-3, the V gene TRBV5-1; 9 bases agree with TRBD1. CDR3 length: 15 residues. V gave up 4 bases and J gave up 2 bases; unmatched junction bases: 5. Germline CDR1 and CDR2: SGHRS and YFSETQ. CDR3: CASSPGTGNTDTQYF. CDR3 DNA sequence: TGCGCCAGCAGCCCCGGGACAGGGAACACAGATACGCAGTATTTT.

The rearrangement links TRBV5-6 to TRBJ2-7, with D possibly TRBD2 on 6 matching bases. The CDR3 spans 13 residues. Germline CDR1 is SGHDT and CDR2 is YYEEEE. The V end lost 4 bases, the J end lost 6 bases, and 14 bases lay between the germline ends. The CDR3 is CASSRTGVGEQYF. The CDR3 DNA follows: TGTGCCAGCAGCCGGACGGGGGTTGGCGAGCAGTACTTC.

Points on this clone: The junction shows a germline mismatch at one end, possibly a read error. The chain carries TRBV5-1 and TRBJ2-1; D may be TRBD1 or TRBD2 (5 bases each). The CDR3 extends over 12 amino acids. Germline V gives CDR1 SGHRS, CDR2 YFSETQ. CDR3 residues: CARSLGEYEQFF. CDR3 coding DNA: TGCGCCCGCAGCTTGGGGGAGTATGAGCAGTTCTTC.

The table lists this clone with a count of one. The chain is built from TRBV5-1 and TRBJ2-3; 7 bases are a match to TRBD2. Germline V lookup: CDR1 SGHRS, CDR2 YFSETQ. The V gene end was trimmed by 4 bases and the J gene end by 3 bases; junction bases not matched to a gene: 8. This CDR3 contains 15 residues. CDR3 protein: CASSGGEGSTDTQYF. In nucleotides, the CDR3 is TGCGCCAGCAGCGGCGGGGAGGGTAGTACAGATACGCAGTATTTT.

CDR3 DNA: TGCGCCAGCAGCTCGGGACTAGCGGGAGGGTCGGATGAGCAGTTCTTC. Its protein product is CASSSGLAGGSDEQFF. This chain uses TRBV5-1 with TRBJ2-1, with 16 bases identical to TRBD2. The V and J ends lost 3 bases and 8 bases, in that order; junction bases with no gene match: 5. From germline, CDR1 is SGHRS and CDR2 YFSETQ. The CDR3 loop spans 16 amino acids.

The rearrangement links TRBV19 to TRBJ2-2; 7 bases line up with TRBD1. The J segment lost 6 bases and the V segment lost 6 bases, leaving 4 bases of the junction unmatched. The germline CDR1 and CDR2 sequences are LNHDA and SQIVND (reference sequence). The CDR3 covers 13 residues. CDR3 protein: CASSTTGAGELFF. In DNA, the CDR3 is TGTGCCAGTAGCACCACAGGGGCCGGGGAGCTGTTTTTT.

The chain recombines TRBV7-2 with TRBJ2-7; 8 bases are a match to TRBD1. The germline gives CDR1 SGHTA, CDR2 FQGNSA. Trimming at V came to 4 bases and at J to 2 bases, leaving 4 bases not matched to a gene. This CDR3 is built from 14 residues. The CDR3, as DNA: TGTGCCAGCAGCTCCGACAGGGGACCCTACGAGCAGTACTTC. It encodes CASSSDRGPYEQYF.

J is TRBJ2-1 and V is TRBV5-4, with 7 positions matching TRBD2. Per the germline V gene, CDR1 is SGHNT and CDR2 is YYREEE (reference sequence). This CDR3 region has 15 residues. V lost 4 bases and J lost 7; bases outside the gene matches: 11. CDR3 bases: TGTGCCAGCAGCAGGACTGGCGGGAGCCTGAATGAGCAGTTCTTC. Translation: CASSRTGGSLNEQFF.

The chain carries TRBV2 and TRBJ2-7; D possibly corresponds to TRBD2 (6 bases). The CDR3 contains 14 residues. V lost 6 bases, J lost 3 bases, and 15 bases lay in between. Germline lookup yields CDR1 SNHLY and CDR2 FYNNEI. The CDR3 sequence is CASRMGLAGYEQYF. The CDR3 bases are TGTGCCAGCAGGATGGGACTTGCAGGCTACGAGCAGTACTTC.

The chain is built from TRBV5-6 and TRBJ2-3; 9 bases match TRBD2. Germline CDR1 SGHDT, CDR2 YYEEEE. The CDR3 contains 15 residues. V trimming: 4 bases; J trimming: 0 bases; junction bases outside the gene matches: 3. The CDR3, as DNA: TGTGCCAGCAGCAAGGGACTAGCAAGCACAGATACGCAGTATTTT. Protein product: CASSKGLASTDTQYF.

The gene calls are TRBV7-2 and TRBJ2-7; 16 bases are a match to TRBD2. With 6 bases clipped from V and 6 bases from J, the junction kept 8 bases outside the gene matches. Germline V gives CDR1 SGHTA, CDR2 FQGNSA. CDR3 size: 16 residues. CDR3 residues: CASRGLAGGPFSEQYF. DNA for the CDR3: TGTGCCAGCAGGGGACTAGCGGGAGGGCCTTTTAGCGAGCAGTACTTC.

V usage is TRBV7-2 and J usage is TRBJ2-5; D may be TRBD2 (5 bases). The CDR3 has 15 residues. Germline-derived CDR1 and CDR2 are SGHTA and FQGNSA. V shed 5 bases and J shed 5 bases, with 18 bases lying between them. Written as DNA, the CDR3 is TGTGCCAGCAGCCCTCCTAGGCCTAGCAGGGAGACCCAGTACTTC. Translated, it gives CASSPPRPSRETQYF.

This chain joins TRBV2 and TRBJ1-2; perhaps TRBD1 as D (6 bases). Germline CDR1 and CDR2: SNHLY and FYNNEI. The V end was cut by 4 bases, the J end by 8 bases, with 14 bases between. This CDR3 region has 13 residues. The DNA for the CDR3 is TGTGCCAGCAGTGTGTCGGGGGCTGGGGGCTACACCTTC. Translating gives CASSVSGAGGYTF.

This clone has just one count. The chain recombines TRBV9 with TRBJ1-1, with D possibly being TRBD1 (5 bases). Germline V gene data show CDR1 as SGDLS and CDR2 as YYNGEE. V lost 5 bases to trimming and J lost 4 bases, with 15 bases between them. The CDR3 loop spans 14 amino acids. The CDR3 sequence: CASSASWGSTEAFF. CDR3 sequence (DNA): TGTGCCAGCAGTGCCTCCTGGGGGAGCACTGAAGCTTTCTTT.

DNA of the CDR3: TGTGCCAGCAGTGAATCCGGCCCGCTTGCTTCCCCGTACTTC. Protein: CASSESGPLASPYF. This rearrangement joins TRBV6-1 to TRBJ2-4, with D unresolved. The CDR3 extends over 14 amino acids. Trimming removed 2 bases from V and 15 bases from J, with 20 bases in between. The germline gives CDR1 MNHNS, CDR2 SASEGT.

The chain couples TRBV5-1 to TRBJ1-2; the match to TRBD1 covers 7 bases. This CDR3 spans 13 amino acids. The V gene's germline CDR1 is SGHRS and CDR2 YFSETQ. The junction had 6 bases not matched to a gene; V was cut back by 3 bases and J by 7 bases. CDR3 region: CASSSGTAGGYTF. CDR3 in DNA: TGCGCCAGCAGCTCCGGGACAGCTGGTGGCTACACCTTC.

The V and J genes are TRBV28 and TRBJ1-2, with D possibly matching TRBD1 (5 bases). CDR3 length equals 13 residues. The V end was cut by 6 bases, the J end by 4 bases, with 12 bases between. CDR1 and CDR2 from the germline V gene are MDHEN and SYDVKM. The DNA of the CDR3 is TGTGCCAGCAGGACTACAGGTGTCTATGGCTACACCTTC. Its translation is CASRTTGVYGYTF.

This clone was seen just once. This chain uses TRBV18 with TRBJ2-1; the D is unclear. The CDR3 runs 17 residues. V was clipped by 3 bases and J by 0 bases, with 15 bases between them. CDR1 KGHSH and CDR2 LQKENI come from the germline V gene. The CDR3 DNA reads TGTGCCAGCTCACCTTTGGGCCCTCTGAGCTCCTACAATGAGCAGTTCTTC. It translates to CASSPLGPLSSYNEQFF.